This is a list of T cell receptor beta chains from one sample in a study of cytomegalovirus exposure and HLA in healthy donors. The assay was immunoSEQ multiplex PCR, and TCRdb's table has in-frame clones only and misses some. The table lists 120,000 or so clones, about 87% of them singletons. Sequencing was performed on PBMCs. These receptors all stem from a woman under 30 in good health and CMV-seronegative. Each CDR3 is given with its conserved first and last residue. A D gene is named only where the DNA matches it firmly. Clone size is stated in some rows and not others, as once, few, many or a class when expanded.

TRBD2,TRBV6-5,-,TRBJ2-1,CASSRGERGNGQFF,TGTGCCAGCAGCCGCGGAGAGCGGGGAAATGGGCAGTTCTTC
TRBD1,TRBV11-2,-,TRBJ2-7,CASSLSMGTGSYEQYF,TGTGCCAGCAGCTTGAGTATGGGGACAGGGTCCTACGAGCAGTACTTC
-,TRBV5-1,-,TRBJ2-3,CASKEQGTEGDTQYF,TGCGCCAGCAAAGAACAGGGGACTGAAGGGGATACGCAGTATTTT
TRBD1,TRBV18,-,TRBJ2-7,CASSPPGTGTYEQYF,TGTGCCAGCTCACCACCGGGGACAGGGACCTACGAGCAGTACTTC
TRBD2,TRBV25-1,-,TRBJ2-3,CASSEYGTSADTQYF,TGTGCCAGCAGTGAATACGGGACTAGCGCAGATACGCAGTATTTT
TRBD2,TRBV5-6,-,TRBJ2-2,CASSLDPGGTTGELFF,TGTGCCAGCAGCTTGGATCCGGGGGGGACGACCGGGGAGCTGTTTTTT
TRBD1,TRBV2,once,TRBJ2-7,CASSQGQGAISYEQYF,TGTGCCAGCAGCCAAGGACAGGGGGCGATTTCCTACGAGCAGTACTTC
-,TRBV19,-,TRBJ1-1,CASSIDLESEAFF,TGTGCCAGTAGTATAGATCTCGAGAGCGAAGCTTTCTTT
-,TRBV6-5,-,TRBJ1-1,CASTNRRAEAFF,TGTGCCAGCACCAACCGTCGGGCTGAAGCTTTCTTT
-,TRBV19,-,TRBJ2-1,CASSRVLAGTNEQFF,TGTGCCAGTAGTCGAGTACTAGCCGGAACCAATGAGCAGTTCTTC
-,TRBV28,once,TRBJ2-1,CATSTYNEQFF,TGTGCCACTAGCACCTACAATGAGCAGTTCTTC
TRBD2,TRBV11-2,-,TRBJ2-5,CASSGSGLQETQYF,TGTGCCAGCAGCGGTAGCGGGCTCCAAGAGACCCAGTACTTC
TRBD1,TRBV28,once,TRBJ2-1,CASSLSQGITYNEQFF,TGTGCCAGCAGTTTATCACAGGGGATCACCTACAATGAGCAGTTCTTC
-,TRBV28,-,TRBJ1-5,CASSFWLSNQPQHF,TGTGCCAGCAGTTTTTGGCTGTCTAATCAGCCCCAGCATTTT
-,TRBV27,-,TRBJ1-1,CASRKTGNTEAFF,TGTGCCAGCAGGAAGACAGGGAACACTGAAGCTTTCTTT
TRBD2,TRBV9,-,TRBJ2-3,CASSVGGGRSTDTQYF,TGTGCCAGCAGCGTCGGGGGGGGGCGTAGCACAGATACGCAGTATTTT
TRBD2,TRBV9,-,TRBJ2-1,CASSVVSSGKGDEQFF,TGTGCCAGCAGCGTAGTGTCTAGCGGGAAAGGCGATGAGCAGTTCTTC
-,TRBV7-3,-,TRBJ2-3,CASSSQPGGDTQYF,TGTGCCAGCAGCTCCCAACCGGGGGGCGATACGCAGTATTTT
-,TRBV27,few,TRBJ2-2,CASSPRGHGELFF,TGTGCCAGCAGTCCCCGCGGGCACGGGGAGCTGTTTTTT
-,TRBV11-2,once,TRBJ1-2,CASSPPSSVGYTF,TGTGCCAGCAGCCCCCCTAGCAGTGTTGGCTACACCTTC
-,TRBV5-1,-,TRBJ2-1,CASKEGHSYNEQFF,TGCGCCAGCAAAGAGGGTCACTCCTACAATGAGCAGTTCTTC
TRBD1,TRBV28,-,TRBJ1-5,CASSLFLGQKSANQPQHF,TGTGCCAGCAGTTTATTTTTGGGACAGAAATCGGCTAATCAGCCCCAGCATTTT
TRBD2,TRBV4-3,-,TRBJ2-1,CASSQDFLLAGGSYNEQFF,TGCGCCAGCAGCCAAGATTTCCTACTAGCGGGAGGTTCCTACAATGAGCAGTTCTTC
TRBD2,TRBV5-1,once,TRBJ2-3,CASSSGLVADTQYF,TGCGCCAGCAGCTCAGGACTAGTTGCAGATACGCAGTATTTT
-,TRBV15,-,TRBJ1-6,CATSRPNRDSPLHF,TGTGCCACCAGCAGACCTAACAGGGATTCACCCCTCCACTTT
-,TRBV27,-,TRBJ1-1,CASSISANLNTEAFF,TGTGCCAGCAGTATATCAGCAAACCTGAACACTGAAGCTTTCTTT
TRBD1,TRBV11-2,-,TRBJ2-5,CASSSPTGVGETQYF,TGTGCCAGCAGCTCGCCGACAGGGGTTGGTGAGACCCAGTACTTC
-,TRBV28,once,TRBJ2-1,CASNSGGPYNEQFF,TGTGCCAGCAATTCGGGGGGCCCTTACAATGAGCAGTTCTTC
-,TRBV2,-,TRBJ2-3,CASSPVRTATDTQYF,TGTGCCAGCAGTCCCGTACGGACAGCCACAGATACGCAGTATTTT
-,TRBV2,-,TRBJ2-2,CASSLETTGELFF,TGTGCCAGCAGTTTAGAAACCACCGGGGAGCTGTTTTTT
-,TRBV27,once,TRBJ2-5,CASSPSSGSNFAAQYF,TGTGCCAGCAGTCCATCCTCGGGATCTAACTTTGCGGCCCAGTACTTC
TRBD1,TRBV5-1,-,TRBJ2-7,CASSKGDSTYEQYF,TGCGCCAGCAGCAAGGGGGACAGCACCTACGAGCAGTACTTC
-,TRBV6-5,-,TRBJ2-3,CASSYNYRAKTDTQYF,TGTGCCAGCAGTTACAACTACAGGGCTAAAACAGATACGCAGTATTTT
TRBD1,TRBV5-5,-,TRBJ2-5,CASSRTGTGETQYF,TGTGCCAGCAGCCGGACAGGCACAGGGGAGACCCAGTACTTC
TRBD2,TRBV28,-,TRBJ2-7,CASNLAGGYEQYF,TGTGCCAGCAACCTAGCGGGAGGGTACGAGCAGTACTTC
-,TRBV14,-,TRBJ2-7,CASSPGHYEQYF,TGTGCCAGCAGCCCAGGACACTACGAGCAGTACTTC
-,TRBV19,once,TRBJ2-3,CASSRRHASTDTQYF,TGTGCCAGTAGTAGAAGACACGCTAGCACAGATACGCAGTATTTT
TRBD1,TRBV6-5,once,TRBJ2-5,CASRKGQGILETQYF,TGTGCCAGCAGAAAAGGACAGGGGATTTTAGAGACCCAGTACTTC
-,TRBV2,-,TRBJ1-2,CASRKQATRDGYTF,TGTGCCAGCAGGAAACAGGCGACAAGGGATGGCTACACCTTC
-,TRBV28,-,TRBJ2-2,CASIPGQNTGELFF,TGTGCCAGCATCCCGGGACAGAACACCGGGGAGCTGTTTTTT
TRBD2,TRBV7-6,-,TRBJ2-1,CASSYPPGLSDEQFF,TGTGCCAGCAGCTACCCCCCGGGACTATCGGATGAGCAGTTCTTC
-,TRBV15,many,TRBJ2-7,CATSRRTTGSEQYF,TGTGCCACCAGCAGGCGGACTACCGGCAGCGAGCAGTACTTC
-,TRBV14,-,TRBJ1-6,CASSHGYSPLHF,TGTGCCAGCAGCCACGGGTATTCACCCCTCCACTTT
-,TRBV27,-,TRBJ1-4,CASGLGWGNEKLFF,TGTGCCAGCGGACTGGGTTGGGGTAATGAAAAACTGTTTTTT